This T cell receptor (beta chain) was documented in a study of blood T cell repertoires in COVID-19. Study overall: The study drew acute and convalescent COVID-19 samples from the United States, Italy and Spain. T cells, B-cell-depleted T cells, or PBMCs provided the cDNA or gDNA that served as material.

In the original workflow: The authors estimated nucleated cell counts from reference gene primer amplification. Method: immunoSEQ multiplex PCR; TCRdb's copy keeps in-frame clones and lacks some. V and J calls and clone size are copied from that table; D and trimming were computed from the DNA. The data hold around 500,000 clones, with roughly 85% observed a single time. The germline gives CDR1 GTSNPN, CDR2 SVGIG (reference sequence). V was pared by 5 bases and J by 1 base, with 6 bases of the junction left unmatched. This CDR3 has 15 amino acids. V gene TRBV30 combines with J gene TRBJ2-2; 8 nucleotides match TRBD1. Sequencing was done on a sample of peripheral blood. This TCR came from a human donor in a cohort sampled during active COVID-19. CDR3 loop: CAWAHDRGNTGELFF. The CDR3 bases are TGTGCCTGGGCCCATGACAGGGGGAACACCGGGGAGCTGTTTTTT.